The 2 T cell receptor beta chains in this list originate from one sample, sequenced in a study of blood T cells in healthy people across ages. Alongside a J-beta primer mix, a sample-barcoded 5' primer served in a second PCR lasting about 7 to 12 cycles. Via MiXCR, TCRdb re-called the 5' RACE reads, giving one row per CDR3 protein. The sample carries about 1.4 million distinct CDR3 sequences, 59% recorded once. The sample taken for sequencing was blood. These receptors all stem from a man aged 18 to 29 in good health.

The chain recombines TRBV6-2 or TRBV6-3 with TRBJ2-1; 9 positions match TRBD1. The CDR3 is made up of 13 amino acids. The trim removed 8 bases at V and 14 bases at J, leaving 13 bases unmatched. Germline CDR1 MNHEY, CDR2 SVGEGT. The CDR3 reads CASAGTGSWTEFF. The DNA for the CDR3 is TGTGCCAGCGCCGGGACAGGGTCATGGACTGAGTTCTTC.

The sample holds one count of this clonotype. This rearrangement joins TRBV20-1 to TRBJ2-5; 9 bases are shared with TRBD1. The last part of the DNA fits TRBJ2-7 better; the J call may be wrong. The CDR3 runs to 15 residues. From germline, CDR1 is DFQATT and CDR2 SNEGSKA (reference sequence). DNA of the CDR3: TGCAGTGCTAGAGATCTGGAGACAGGGGGCTACGAGCAGTACTTC. The encoded protein is CSARDLETGGYEQYF.